The 21 T cell receptor beta chains below all came from one sample that was sequenced in a study of esophageal squamous cell carcinoma under preoperative chemotherapy (dated by TCRdb to the late 2010s). The method behind the library was PCR. Sequencing used a HiSeq X Ten. The public sequencing data were trimmed at Q25 with fastp and processed into clonotypes with MiXCR by TCRdb, which kept only in-frame beta chains. All rows with the same CDR3 protein become a single entry with the most common DNA and genes. The sample table lists over 14,000 distinct CDR3 sequences, 60% of them with a count of one. 53% of the sample comes from the top ten. Reading the label with the study, this specimen's time point is: before preoperative PTX-NDP chemotherapy. Collection took place from a patient given preoperative chemotherapy. The origin of the receptors is a human donor with esophageal squamous cell carcinoma. The donor label of this sample is uncertain.

The chain carries TRBV27 and TRBJ2-3, with a possible D match to TRBD1 (6 bases). The DNA matches TRBJ2-7 better at its end, which makes the J call doubtful. Germline V lookup: CDR1 MNHEY, CDR2 SMNVEV (reference sequence). This CDR3 is 12 amino acids long. The CDR3 spells CASSPPRGEQYF. DNA for the CDR3: TGTGCCAGCAGTCCGCCCAGGGGCGAGCAGTACTTC.

With respect to this clonotype: One end of the junction is discordant with germline, which a read error may explain. Here the CDR3 DNA reads TGTGCCAGCAGTGAAGAGGGGGACGCCGGCCGAGACCAAAAGATTCAGTACTTC. It is translated as CASSEEGDAGRDQKIQYF. The V call is TRBV6-1, the J call TRBJ2-4, with D perhaps matching TRBD1 (6 bases). The V gene's germline CDR1 is MNHNS and CDR2 SASEGT. The CDR3 is made up of 18 amino acids.

CDR3 amino acids: CASINPRPTPNNEQYF. CDR3 DNA: TGTGCCAGCATTAATCCCCGGCCCACCCCGAACAATGAGCAGTACTTC. The chain combines TRBV28 with TRBJ2-5; D gene ambiguous. The CDR3 runs 16 residues. Trimming cost V 7 bases and J 11 bases, with 29 bases left between them. Germline V gives CDR1 MDHEN, CDR2 SYDVKM.

V gene TRBV7-6 combines with J gene TRBJ2-6; D gene uncertain. The DNA end is a closer match to TRBJ2-7, so the J assignment may be wrong. The CDR3 spans 13 residues. CDR1 and CDR2 (germline): SGHVS, FNYEAQ. The CDR3 sequence: CASSTKPNYEQYF. The CDR3 DNA reads TGTGCCAGCAGCACAAAACCAAACTACGAGCAGTACTTC.

This clonotype is termed medium-sized. The chain is built from TRBV6-1 and TRBJ1-1; no reliable D call. V was clipped by 6 bases and J by 0 bases, with 2 bases between them. CDR1 and CDR2 from the germline V gene are MNHNS and SASEGT. The CDR3 has 11 residues. The CDR3 sequence: CASRLNTEAFF. The CDR3 nucleotides read TGTGCCAGCAGATTGAACACTGAAGCTTTCTTT.

This clonotype was seen a handful of times. The germline gene is not matched at one end of the junction; a read error may be the cause. The chain uses TRBV6-1 and TRBJ2-3; tentatively, D is TRBD2 (6 bases). There are 16 residues in the CDR3. Per germline, CDR1 MNHNS and CDR2 SASEGT. The CDR3 sequence is CASRGGGQGATDTQYF. CDR3 DNA sequence: TGTGCCAGCAGGGGGGGTGGGCAGGGAGCCACAGATACGCAGTATTTC.

Of note for this clonotype: Germline is not matched at one junction end, which may reflect a read error. The chain joins TRBV12-3 or TRBV12-4 to TRBJ2-1; possible D gene TRBD2, 7 bases. The CDR3 has 14 amino acids. In nucleotides, the CDR3 is TGTGCGGGGAGGGGGGGTCTAGACGCAGAGACCCAGTATTTC. Residues: CAGRGGLDAETQYF.

This clonotype was observed a few times. V gene TRBV6-5 combines with J gene TRBJ2-5; perhaps D is TRBD1 or TRBD2 (5 bases each). Looked up from germline, CDR1 is MNHEY and CDR2 is SVGAGI. Between the trimmed V and J ends, which lost 0 bases and 1 base, there was a span of 9 bases. This CDR3 is built from 15 residues. The CDR3 sequence is CASSYSRGVQETQYF. In DNA form, the CDR3 reads TGTGCCAGCAGTTACTCCCGGGGCGTCCAAGAGACCCAGTACTTC.

This clonotype was counted a few times. The chain combines TRBV12-3 or TRBV12-4 with TRBJ2-7, with D possibly TRBD2 on 6 matching bases. With 5 bases removed from V and 0 bases from J, the gap between germline ends came to 8 bases. The CDR3 is made up of 13 amino acids. The CDR3 DNA reads as TGTGCCAGCAGTCGGGACTTCTCCTACGAGCAGTACTTC. Translation: CASSRDFSYEQYF.

This clonotype appeared many times. Here the CDR3 reads CASSANRGKVFGNTIYF. CDR3 nucleotide sequence: TGTGCCAGCAGTGCTAACAGGGGGAAGGTGTTCGGAAACACCATATATTTT. The rearrangement joins TRBV6-1 to TRBJ1-3; 8 nucleotides align to TRBD1. Losses at the gene ends were 4 bases for V and 4 bases for J; bases not matched to a gene: 12. CDR1 and CDR2 from the germline V gene are MNHNS and SASEGT. The CDR3 length is 17 residues.

This clonotype has a handful of counts. The chain joins TRBV6-1 to TRBJ2-2; TRBD1 aligns across 8 bases. The CDR3 runs 14 residues. V lost 7 bases to trimming and J lost 6 bases; unmatched junction nucleotides: 7. Germline V gives CDR1 MNHNS, CDR2 SASEGT. As DNA, the CDR3 is TGTGCCAGCACCCAGGGGGCTGGGGCCGGGGAGCTGTTTTTT. Its translation is CASTQGAGAGELFF.

This clonotype was counted a few times. The CDR3 loop reads CASSSARTDTQYF. As DNA, the CDR3 is TGTGCCAGCAGCTCCGCCCGCACAGATACGCAGTATTTT. The gene calls are TRBV7-2 and TRBJ2-3, with D unclear. Trimming took 4 bases from V and 1 from J, leaving 6 bases between them. The germline gives CDR1 SGHTA, CDR2 FQGNSA. The CDR3 has 13 amino acids.

Notes on this clonotype: The junction departs from the called germline gene at one end, perhaps through a read error. The chain employs TRBV12-3 or TRBV12-4 and TRBJ2-3; TRBD1 or TRBD2 may be the D gene (6 bases each). The CDR3 totals 16 residues. CDR3 DNA sequence: TGTGCCAGCGGGGCTTACGGGGGCGGAGACACAGATACGCAGTATTTC. This sequence encodes CASGAYGGGDTDTQYF.

About this clonotype: Given a much more abundant clone one base away, this may be a read error. The J gene is TRBJ2-5, the V gene TRBV23-1, with no clear D. TRBV23-1 is designated an ORF whose function remains uncertain. The V gene lost 4 bases and the J gene lost 11 bases, with 8 bases spanning the gap. The CDR3 is 10 residues long. The CDR3 loop reads CASSLYEQYF. CDR3 sequence (DNA): TGCGCCAGCAGTCTATATGAGCAGTACTTC.

Regarding this clonotype: Sequence at one end of the junction differs from germline and may be a read error. This chain links TRBV6-1 with TRBJ2-6; tentative D call: TRBD1 (6 bases). The V gene's germline CDR1 is MNHNS and CDR2 SASEGT. This CDR3 has 16 amino acids. CDR3 sequence (DNA): TGTGCCAGCAGTGAACTGGACAGCTCTGGGGCCAACGAGCTGTCTTTC. Encoded protein: CASSELDSSGANELSF.

This clonotype has only a few counts. This chain uses TRBV6-1 with TRBJ1-2, with D unresolved. Germline CDR1 is MNHNS and CDR2 is SASEGT. V dropped 2 bases and J dropped 2 bases, with 9 bases sitting between them. This CDR3 comprises 14 residues. The CDR3 sequence: CASSERPANYGYTF. CDR3 bases: TGTGCCAGCAGTGAACGGCCAGCCAACTATGGCTACACCTTC.

This clonotype was picked up one time. A read error may account for a junction end that differs from germline. The gene calls are TRBV10-3 and TRBJ2-3; D may be TRBD2 (7 bases). The CDR3 has 15 residues. From germline, CDR1 is ENHRY and CDR2 SYGVKD. CDR3: CAGGRGGRDTETQYF. In nucleotides, the CDR3 is TGTGCCGGGGGGAGGGGGGGGAGGGACACAGAGACGCAGTATTTC.

The chain uses TRBV12-3 or TRBV12-4 and TRBJ2-4; 10 bases match TRBD1. The DNA end is more similar to TRBJ2-1, so the J call may be wrong. This CDR3 contains 14 residues. Here the CDR3 DNA reads TGTGCCAGCAGGCCGGGACAGGGGCCTAGTGAGCAGTTCTTC. Translated: CASRPGQGPSEQFF.

This clonotype has just one count. The rearrangement links TRBV6-4 to TRBJ2-1; 11 bases match TRBD2. J lost 0 bases, V lost 2 bases, and 9 bases had no gene match. Germline V gives CDR1 MRHNA, CDR2 SNTAGT. The CDR3 is 19 amino acids. CDR3 sequence: CASSDPWTSGLYSYNEQFF. CDR3 in DNA: TGTGCCAGCAGTGACCCCTGGACTAGCGGGCTCTACTCCTACAATGAGCAGTTCTTC.

As regards this clonotype: The junction departs from germline at one end; a sequencing error may be responsible. The chain uses TRBV10-3 and TRBJ2-5; TRBD2 might be the D (6 bases). Germline CDR1 reads ENHRY; CDR2 reads SYGVKD. The CDR3 is made up of 15 amino acids. The CDR3 here is CAGGDGSRDQDTQYF. The CDR3 region has the DNA TGTGCCGGGGGTGACGGGAGCCGGGACCAAGATACCCAGTACTTC.

This clonotype was counted ten times or more. V usage is TRBV6-8 and J usage is TRBJ1-2; no clear D gene. V gave up 7 bases and J gave up 0 bases, with 15 bases separating them. The V gene's germline CDR1 is MNHGY and CDR2 SAAAGT. The CDR3 is 15 amino acids. As DNA, the CDR3 is TGTGCCAGCACCCTGGAGTTAGGGACTAACTATGGCTACACCTTC. The encoded protein is CASTLELGTNYGYTF.